This T cell receptor beta chain came from a study of T cell responses to AZD1222 COVID-19 vaccine. Using immunoSEQ multiplex PCR, the repertoire was profiled, and TCRdb retains in-frame clones only, with some absent. Found here are about 160,000 clones, approximately 90% of them singletons; the top ten hold roughly 4.7%. The length of the CDR3 is 14 residues. Germline V CDR1 and CDR2: SNHLY, FYNNEI. Trimming removed 4 bases from V and 3 bases from J; junction bases left unmatched: 1. The sequence derives from an adult in good health. The chain links TRBV2 to TRBJ1-5; 9 bases map to TRBD1. The sequencing used peripheral blood, collected on day 0 of AZD1222 vaccination. CDR3 amino acids: CASSGDRVNQPQHF. In nucleotides, the CDR3 is TGTGCCAGCAGTGGGGACAGGGTCAATCAGCCCCAGCATTTT.